Below, 17 T cell receptor beta chains from the same sample are listed, as sequenced in a study of blood T cell repertoires in COVID-19. TCRdb keeps only in-frame clones here, not all; method: immunoSEQ multiplex PCR. The data show 150,000 to 200,000 clones, under 90% seen once. Source material: PBMCs or T cells enriched from blood (not recorded which). These receptors all come from a man aged 45-65 years who had recovered from COVID-19.

The gene calls are TRBV30 and TRBJ2-7; 8 bases are a match to TRBD2. The CDR3 totals 12 residues. Germline V gives CDR1 GTSNPN, CDR2 SVGIG (reference sequence). The V segment lost 3 bases and the J segment 7 bases; nucleotides outside the gene matches: 5. The CDR3 region has the DNA TGTGCCTGGAGCGGGGGGGCCCGGGAGCAGTACTTC. The encoded protein is CAWSGGAREQYF.

The J gene is TRBJ1-2, the V gene TRBV5-1, with TRBD1 identical over 9 bases. The CDR3 loop spans 14 amino acids. The J segment lost 8 bases and the V segment lost 4 bases, leaving 9 bases of the junction unmatched. CDR1 is SGHRS, CDR2 YFSETQ, per germline. The CDR3 DNA follows: TGCGCCAGCAGCAAGGGACAGGGAGTGGACGGCTACACCTTC. It encodes CASSKGQGVDGYTF.

This sequence joins TRBV12-3 or TRBV12-4 and TRBJ1-2, with 7 bases lining up with TRBD1. This CDR3 is 13 amino acids long. V shed 0 bases, J shed 11 bases, and the junction held 6 bases outside the gene matches. The CDR3 region is CASSLAAGGWYTF. The CDR3 region has the DNA TGTGCCAGCAGTTTAGCGGCAGGGGGATGGTACACCTTC.

This clone was found once. The V call is TRBV19, the J call TRBJ1-2, with D perhaps matching TRBD1 (6 bases). CDR3 length equals 12 residues. The V end lost 10 bases, the J end lost 7 bases, and 16 bases lay between the germline ends. From germline, CDR1 is LNHDA and CDR2 SQIVND (reference sequence). The CDR3 DNA reads TGTGCCACCGGATGGGGGCCCGGTGGCTACACCTTC. Its translation is CATGWGPGGYTF.

This chain uses TRBV11-2 with TRBJ2-7; 10 bases match TRBD1. There are 15 residues in the CDR3. The junction had 11 bases not matched to a gene; V was cut back by 7 bases and J by 5 bases. Germline CDR1 SGHAT, CDR2 FQNNGV. CDR3 sequence (DNA): TGTGCCAGCACCCTCTTTGACAGGGGGCGGGACGAGCAGTACTTC. Translation gives CASTLFDRGRDEQYF.

This chain connects TRBV25-1 to TRBJ2-2, with no clear D. Between the trimmed V and J ends, which lost 2 bases and 4 bases, there was a span of 14 bases. Germline V lookup: CDR1 MGHDK, CDR2 SYGVNS. This CDR3 comprises 16 residues. The CDR3 is CASSEHSLLGTGELFF. In nucleotides, the CDR3 is TGTGCCAGCAGTGAACACAGCTTACTGGGCACCGGGGAGCTGTTTTTT. The variable domain in full, with the rest retrieved from reference TRBV25-1 and TRBJ2-2, is EADIYQTPRYLVIGTGKKITLECSQTMGHDKMYWYQQDPGMELHLIHYSYGVNSTEKGDLSSESTVSRIRTEHFPLTLESARPSHTSQYLCASSEHSLLGTGELFFGEGSRLTVL.

The V gene is TRBV15, the J gene TRBJ1-4; D gene ambiguous. V was clipped by 5 bases and J by 5 bases, with 12 bases between them. Germline V CDR1 and CDR2: LNHNV, YYDKDF (reference sequence). This CDR3 has 14 residues. DNA for the CDR3: TGTGCCACCAGCCCGGGGTCCATAAATGAAAAACTGTTTTTT. It is translated as CATSPGSINEKLFF.

This sequence joins TRBV6-1 and TRBJ1-2; 7 nucleotides align to TRBD1. The CDR3 loop spans 15 amino acids. Germline values: CDR1 MNHNS, CDR2 SASEGT. Unmatched junction bases numbered 13, after V lost 5 bases and J lost 7 bases. In DNA, the CDR3 is TGTGCCAGCAGTTCCCAACAGGGGCCATATGCTGGCTACACCTTC. Residues: CASSSQQGPYAGYTF.

Notes on this clone: Other DNA sequences in the sample encode the same CDR3. The rearrangement joins TRBV5-1 to TRBJ1-6, with D perhaps TRBD1 (5 bases). From germline, CDR1 is SGHRS and CDR2 YFSETQ. This CDR3 spans 15 amino acids. Trimming stripped 4 bases from V and 7 bases from J, with 15 bases between. CDR3 in amino acids: CASSIMGQTNSPLHF. In DNA form, the CDR3 reads TGCGCCAGCAGCATCATGGGGCAGACCAATTCACCCCTCCACTTT.

This clone appeared once. The CDR3 is CASSFGGDEQYF. The CDR3 coding sequence is TGTGCCAGCAGCTTTGGCGGGGACGAGCAGTACTTC. The chain uses TRBV11-1 and TRBJ2-7, with D possibly being TRBD2 (6 bases). Germline CDR1 and CDR2: SGHAT and FQDESV (reference sequence). Trimming left V 3 bases short and J 5 bases short, with 8 bases between. CDR3 length equals 12 residues.

This clone came up a few times. The chain couples TRBV28 to TRBJ1-6, with 10 bases matching TRBD1. The ends lost 8 bases at V and 18 bases at J; junction bases unmatched: 13. This CDR3 spans 13 amino acids. CDR1 MDHEN and CDR2 SYDVKM come from the germline V gene. The chain's CDR3 is CASGGGQGGYPHF. CDR3 nucleotides: TGTGCCAGCGGGGGCGGACAGGGGGGTTATCCCCACTTT.

The genes are TRBV7-3 and TRBJ1-5, with D unresolved. The CDR3 sequence is 19 residues long. Trimming shortened V by 1 base and J by 0 bases, and 19 bases separated the two germline ends. Germline CDR1 SGHTA, CDR2 FQGTGA. CDR3 protein: CASSLNFRAAAFSNQPQHF. The CDR3 DNA reads TGTGCCAGCAGCTTAAATTTCCGCGCGGCAGCCTTTAGCAATCAGCCCCAGCATTTT.

The chain has TRBV5-6 and TRBJ2-2; TRBD2 might be the D (6 bases). The CDR3 totals 16 residues. CDR1 is SGHDT and CDR2 is YYEEEE in the germline V gene. V gave up 0 bases and J gave up 0 bases, with 9 bases separating them. CDR3 protein: CASSLGSGANTGELFF. For the CDR3, the DNA is TGTGCCAGCAGCTTGGGATCGGGGGCGAACACCGGGGAGCTGTTTTTT.

The genes are TRBV12-5 and TRBJ2-3, with unresolved D. The CDR3 is 15 residues long. V was trimmed by 5 bases and J by 2 bases, leaving 14 bases between them. Germline V gene data show CDR1 as LGHNT and CDR2 as FRNRAP. Here the CDR3 reads CASGLTVEPTDTQYF. DNA of the CDR3: TGTGCTAGTGGTCTGACGGTGGAGCCCACAGATACGCAGTATTTT.

This chain connects TRBV21-1 to TRBJ1-5; the table assigns TRBD1, which was not confirmed against the DNA. TRBV21-1 is annotated as a pseudogene. The CDR3 loop spans 16 amino acids. The CDR3 loop is CASSKTGGNRNQPQHF. The DNA for the CDR3 is TGTGCCAGCAGCAAAACAGGGGGCAATCGGAATCAGCCCCAGCATTTT.

The chain couples TRBV11-2 to TRBJ2-7, with 11 bases aligning to TRBD2. The germline CDR1 and CDR2 sequences are SGHAT and FQNNGV. The CDR3 covers 16 residues. With V trimmed by 1 base and J by 0 bases, 2 bases remained unmatched. CDR3 coding DNA: TGTGCCAGCAGCTTAGGGACTAGCGGGTTCTCCTACGAGCAGTACTTC. Translated: CASSLGTSGFSYEQYF.

A single count supports this clone. The J gene is TRBJ1-2, the V gene TRBV5-1, with 9 bases identical to TRBD1. The CDR3 runs 14 residues. Trimming cost V 2 bases and J 2 bases; bases outside gene matches: 1. In germline, CDR1 is SGHRS, CDR2 YFSETQ. The CDR3 loop reads CASSLQGANYGYTF. DNA for the CDR3: TGCGCCAGCAGCTTACAGGGGGCCAACTATGGCTACACCTTC.